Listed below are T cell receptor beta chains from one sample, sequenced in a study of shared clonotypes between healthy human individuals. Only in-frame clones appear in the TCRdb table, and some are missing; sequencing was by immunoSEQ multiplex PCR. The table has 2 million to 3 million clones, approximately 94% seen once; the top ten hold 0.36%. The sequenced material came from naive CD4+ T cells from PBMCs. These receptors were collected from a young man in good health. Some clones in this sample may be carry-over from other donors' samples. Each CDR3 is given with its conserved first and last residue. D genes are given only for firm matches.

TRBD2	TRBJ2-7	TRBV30	TGTGCCTGGGGCCGGGGGGGGTACGAGCAGTACTTC	CAWGRGGYEQYF
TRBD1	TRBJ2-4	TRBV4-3	TGCGCCAGCAGCCAAGCTTATGGGACAGGCTTGGTTGGGTCGGGCAAAAACATTCAGTACTTC	CASSQAYGTGLVGSGKNIQYF
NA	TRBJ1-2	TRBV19	TGTGCCAGTAGTATAGATCTCTATGGCTACACCTTC	CASSIDLYGYTF
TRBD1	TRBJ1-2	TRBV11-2	TGTGCCAGCAGCTTTTGGACAGGGGTTCCTGGCTACACCTTC	CASSFWTGVPGYTF
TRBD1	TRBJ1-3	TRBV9	TGTGCCAGCAGCCCACCGGACAGGGACTCTGGAAACACCATATATTTT	CASSPPDRDSGNTIYF
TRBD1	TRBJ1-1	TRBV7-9	TGTGCCAGCAGCTGGCTCCCGGGACAGGGGTACAACACTGAAGCTTTCTTT	CASSWLPGQGYNTEAFF
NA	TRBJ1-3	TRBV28	TGTGCCAGTTCGCGGGGGTCCCCTGGAAACACCATATATTTT	CASSRGSPGNTIYF
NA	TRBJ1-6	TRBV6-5	TGTGCCAGCAGTTACTCGAGTCGACTCTATAATTCACCCCTCCACTTT	CASSYSSRLYNSPLHF
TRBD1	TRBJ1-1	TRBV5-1	TGCGCCAGCAGTACTACAGGGGCGAACACTGAAGCTTTCTTT	CASSTTGANTEAFF
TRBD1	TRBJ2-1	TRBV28	TGTGCCAGCAGTTTTCCAGGACAGGGTTCCGGGGCGAGGTTCTTC	CASSFPGQGSGARFF
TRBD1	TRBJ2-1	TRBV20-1	TGCAGTGCTAAGGACAGGAATGAGCAGTTCTTC	CSAKDRNEQFF
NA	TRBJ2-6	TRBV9	TGTGCCAGCAGCCCCTCCCCCCCGGGCCCTCCAGGCGCTGGGGCCAACGTCCTGACTTTC	CASSPSPPGPPGAGANVLTF
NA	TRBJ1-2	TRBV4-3	TGCGCCAGCAGCCAAGGGGCCTCGGCCAGTCCTAACTATGGCTACACCTTC	CASSQGASASPNYGYTF
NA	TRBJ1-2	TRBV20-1	TGCAGTGCTGGGGAGTACTATGGCTACACCTTC	CSAGEYYGYTF
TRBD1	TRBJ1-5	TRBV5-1	TGCGCCAGCAGCTTGACAGGGGACGATCAGCCCCAGCATTTT	CASSLTGDDQPQHF
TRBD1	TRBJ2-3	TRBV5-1	TGCGCCAGCAGCTGGGGACAGGGAGATACGCAGTATTTT	CASSWGQGDTQYF
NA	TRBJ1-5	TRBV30	TGTGCCTGGAGCCCTGTAGTGTTCGATCAGCCCCAGCATTTT	CAWSPVVFDQPQHF
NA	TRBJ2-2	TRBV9	TGTGCCAGCAGCGTAGGACAGATCCCCGGGGAGCTGTTTTTT	CASSVGQIPGELFF
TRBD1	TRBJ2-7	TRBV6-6	TGTGCCAGCAGGTCACCAGGGGGAAGCTCCTACGAGCAGTACTTC	CASRSPGGSSYEQYF
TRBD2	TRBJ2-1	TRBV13	TGTGCCAGCAGCTTATCTAGCGGGAGGGCAAGCAATGAGCAGTTCTTC	CASSLSSGRASNEQFF
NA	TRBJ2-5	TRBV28	TGTGCCAGCAACTCCGGCGGGACCCAGTACTTC	CASNSGGTQYF
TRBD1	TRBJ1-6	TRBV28	TGTGCCAGCAGTTTGGTCTTGGACAGGGCTAAGGAGTTGGGTTCACCCCTCCACTTT	CASSLVLDRAKELGSPLHF
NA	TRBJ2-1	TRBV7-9	TGTGCCAGCAGTCTGGAGTCTATCTCCTACAATGAGCAGTTCTTC	CASSLESISYNEQFF
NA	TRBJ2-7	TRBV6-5	TGTGCCAGCAGAGTGGGGGCCTACGAGCAGTACTTC	CASRVGAYEQYF
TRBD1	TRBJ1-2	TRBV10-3	TGTGCCATCAGTGAGTCTGGGACAGGGTCGGTCGGCTACACCTTC	CAISESGTGSVGYTF
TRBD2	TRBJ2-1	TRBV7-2	TGTGCCAGCAGCTTAGGCCTCCAGGGACTAGCGGGGACTGAGCAGTTCTTC	CASSLGLQGLAGTEQFF
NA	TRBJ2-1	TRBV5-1	TGCGCCAGCAGCCCGGGCCCCACTCAGTTCGATGAGCAGTTCTTC	CASSPGPTQFDEQFF
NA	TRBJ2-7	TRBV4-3	TGCGCCAGCAGCCAAGAGCAGGGGATCCACGAGCAGTACTTC	CASSQEQGIHEQYF
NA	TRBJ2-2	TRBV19	TGTGCCAGTAGTTATGGCCAGACCCCTGATGGGGAGCTGTTTTTT	CASSYGQTPDGELFF